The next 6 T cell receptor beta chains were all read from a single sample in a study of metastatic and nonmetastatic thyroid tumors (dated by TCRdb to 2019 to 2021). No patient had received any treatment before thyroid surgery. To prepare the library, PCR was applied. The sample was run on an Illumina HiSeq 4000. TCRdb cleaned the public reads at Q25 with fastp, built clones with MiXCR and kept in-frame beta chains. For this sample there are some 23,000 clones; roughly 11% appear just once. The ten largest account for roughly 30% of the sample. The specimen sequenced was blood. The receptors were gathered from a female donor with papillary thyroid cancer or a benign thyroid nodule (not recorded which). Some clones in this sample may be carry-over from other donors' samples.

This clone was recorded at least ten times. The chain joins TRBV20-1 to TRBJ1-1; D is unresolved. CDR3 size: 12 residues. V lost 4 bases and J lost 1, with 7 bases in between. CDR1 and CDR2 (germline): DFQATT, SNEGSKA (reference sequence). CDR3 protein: CSANPQNTEAFF. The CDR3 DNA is TGCAGTGCTAACCCCCAGAACACTGAAGCTTTCTTT.

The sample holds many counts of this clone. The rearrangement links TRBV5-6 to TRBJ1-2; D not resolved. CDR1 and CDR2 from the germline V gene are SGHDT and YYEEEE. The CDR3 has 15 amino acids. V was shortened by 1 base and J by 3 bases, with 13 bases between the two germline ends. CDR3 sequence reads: CASSLIPVVDYGYTF. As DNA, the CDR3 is TGTGCCAGCAGCTTGATACCAGTTGTTGACTATGGCTACACCTTC.

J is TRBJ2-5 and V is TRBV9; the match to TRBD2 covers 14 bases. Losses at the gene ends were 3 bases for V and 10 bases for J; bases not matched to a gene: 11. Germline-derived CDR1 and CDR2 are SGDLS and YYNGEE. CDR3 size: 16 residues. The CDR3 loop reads CASSGRGLAGVGSQYF. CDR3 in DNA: TGTGCCAGCAGCGGACGGGGACTAGCGGGAGTTGGGAGCCAGTACTTC. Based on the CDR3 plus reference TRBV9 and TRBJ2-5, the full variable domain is DSGVTQTPKHLITATGQRVTLRCSPRSGDLSVYWYQQSLDQGLQFLIQYYNGEERAKGNILERFSAQQFPDLHSELNLSSLELGDSALYFCASSGRGLAGVGSQYFGPGTRLLVL.

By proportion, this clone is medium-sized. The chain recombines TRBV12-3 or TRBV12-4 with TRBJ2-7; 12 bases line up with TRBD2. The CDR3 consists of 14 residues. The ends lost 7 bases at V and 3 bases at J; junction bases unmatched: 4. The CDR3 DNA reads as TGTGCCAGCAACCCGGGACTAGCGGGCTACGAGCAGTACTTC. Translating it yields CASNPGLAGYEQYF.

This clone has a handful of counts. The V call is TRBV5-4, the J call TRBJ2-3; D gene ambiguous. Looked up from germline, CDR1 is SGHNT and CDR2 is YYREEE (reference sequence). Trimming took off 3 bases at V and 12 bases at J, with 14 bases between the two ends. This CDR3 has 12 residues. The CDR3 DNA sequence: TGTGCCAGCAGCTACCGGCCAGGCCCACAGTATTTT. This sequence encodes CASSYRPGPQYF.

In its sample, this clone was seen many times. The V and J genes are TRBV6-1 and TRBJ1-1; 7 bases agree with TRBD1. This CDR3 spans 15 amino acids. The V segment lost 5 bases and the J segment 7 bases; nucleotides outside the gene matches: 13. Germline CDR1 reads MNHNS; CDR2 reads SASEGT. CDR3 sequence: CASSPPPGTVVEAFF. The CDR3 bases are TGTGCCAGCAGTCCACCTCCAGGGACAGTGGTTGAAGCTTTCTTT.